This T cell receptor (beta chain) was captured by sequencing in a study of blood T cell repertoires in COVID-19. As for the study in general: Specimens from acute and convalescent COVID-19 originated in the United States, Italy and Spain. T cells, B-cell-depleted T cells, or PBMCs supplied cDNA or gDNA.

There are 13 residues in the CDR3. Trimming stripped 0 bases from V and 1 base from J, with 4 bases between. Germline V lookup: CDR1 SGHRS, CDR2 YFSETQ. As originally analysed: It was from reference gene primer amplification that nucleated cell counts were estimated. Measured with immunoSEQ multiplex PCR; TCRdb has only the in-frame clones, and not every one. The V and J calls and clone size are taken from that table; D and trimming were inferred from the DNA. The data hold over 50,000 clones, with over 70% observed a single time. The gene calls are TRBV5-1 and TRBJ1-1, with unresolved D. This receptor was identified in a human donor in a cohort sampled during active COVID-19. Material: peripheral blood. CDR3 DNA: TGCGCCAGCAGCTTGGGAGAGAACACTGAAGCTTTCTTT. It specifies CASSLGENTEAFF.